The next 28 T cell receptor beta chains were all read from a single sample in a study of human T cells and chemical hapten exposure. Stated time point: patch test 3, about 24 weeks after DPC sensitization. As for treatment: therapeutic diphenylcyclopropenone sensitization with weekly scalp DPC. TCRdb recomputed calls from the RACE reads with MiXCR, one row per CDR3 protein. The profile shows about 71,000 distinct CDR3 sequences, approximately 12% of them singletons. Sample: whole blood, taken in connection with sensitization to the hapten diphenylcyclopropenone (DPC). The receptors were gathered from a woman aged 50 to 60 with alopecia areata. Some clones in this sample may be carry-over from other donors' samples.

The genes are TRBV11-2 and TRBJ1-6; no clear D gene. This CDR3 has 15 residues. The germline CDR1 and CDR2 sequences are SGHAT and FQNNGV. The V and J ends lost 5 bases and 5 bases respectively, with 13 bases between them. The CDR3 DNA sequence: TGTGCCAGCAGCCTTTGGACGGTCGATAATTCACCCCTCCACTTT. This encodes CASSLWTVDNSPLHF.

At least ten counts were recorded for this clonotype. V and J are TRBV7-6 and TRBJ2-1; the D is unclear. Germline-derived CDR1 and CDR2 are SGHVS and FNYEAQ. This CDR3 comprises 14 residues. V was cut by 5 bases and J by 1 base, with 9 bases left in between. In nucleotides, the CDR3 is TGTGCCAGCAGCCCGACTCTTTCCTACAATGAGCAGTTCTTC. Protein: CASSPTLSYNEQFF.

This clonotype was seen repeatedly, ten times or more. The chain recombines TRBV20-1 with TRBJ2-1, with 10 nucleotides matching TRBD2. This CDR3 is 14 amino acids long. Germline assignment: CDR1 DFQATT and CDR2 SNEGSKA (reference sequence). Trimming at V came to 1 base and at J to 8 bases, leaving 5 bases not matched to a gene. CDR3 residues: CSARGLAGEYEQFF. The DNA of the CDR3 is TGCAGTGCTAGAGGTCTAGCGGGGGAGTATGAGCAGTTCTTC.

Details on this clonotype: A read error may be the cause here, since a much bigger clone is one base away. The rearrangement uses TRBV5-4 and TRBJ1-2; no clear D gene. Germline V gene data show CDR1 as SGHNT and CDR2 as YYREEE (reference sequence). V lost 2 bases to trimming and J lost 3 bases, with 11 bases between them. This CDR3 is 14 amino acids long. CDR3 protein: CASSFDRGDYGYTF. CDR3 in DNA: TGTGCCAGCAGCTTTGACCGAGGCGACTATGGCTACACCTTC.

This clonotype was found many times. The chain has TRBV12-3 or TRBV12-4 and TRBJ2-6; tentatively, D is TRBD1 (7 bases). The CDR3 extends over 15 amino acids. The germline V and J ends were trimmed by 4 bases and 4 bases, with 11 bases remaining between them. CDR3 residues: CASSSRGAGANVLTF. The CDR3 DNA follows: TGTGCCAGCAGTTCCAGGGGGGCAGGGGCCAACGTCCTGACTTTC.

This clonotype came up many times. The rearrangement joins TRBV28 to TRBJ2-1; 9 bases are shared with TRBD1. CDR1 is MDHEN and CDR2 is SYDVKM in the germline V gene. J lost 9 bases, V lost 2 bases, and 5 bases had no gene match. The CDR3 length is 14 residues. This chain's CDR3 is CASSLGGQGGEQFF. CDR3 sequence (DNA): TGTGCCAGCAGTTTAGGGGGACAGGGCGGTGAGCAGTTCTTC.

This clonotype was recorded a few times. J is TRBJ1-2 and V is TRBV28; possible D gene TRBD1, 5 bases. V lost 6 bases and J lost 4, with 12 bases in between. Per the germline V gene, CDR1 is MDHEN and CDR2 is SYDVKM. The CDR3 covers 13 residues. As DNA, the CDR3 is TGTGCCAGCAGCCGAGACAGTGTCTATGGCTACACCTTC. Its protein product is CASSRDSVYGYTF.

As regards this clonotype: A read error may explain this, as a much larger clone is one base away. CDR3 in amino acids: CASSLTGTGIVYEQYF. CDR3 DNA sequence: TGTGCCAGCAGCTTGACCGGGACAGGGATCGTCTACGAGCAGTACTTC. V usage is TRBV5-4 and J usage is TRBJ2-7; 9 nucleotides agree with TRBD1. J was trimmed by 3 bases and V by 1 base; bases with no gene match: 8. Germline CDR1 and CDR2: SGHNT and YYREEE (reference sequence). The CDR3 extends over 16 amino acids.

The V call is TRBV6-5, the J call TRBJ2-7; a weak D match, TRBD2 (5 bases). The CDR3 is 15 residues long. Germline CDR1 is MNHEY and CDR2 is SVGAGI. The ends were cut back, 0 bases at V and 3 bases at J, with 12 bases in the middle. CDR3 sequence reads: CASSYSQSGGYEQYF. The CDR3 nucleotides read TGTGCCAGCAGTTACTCACAGTCTGGAGGCTACGAGCAGTACTTC.

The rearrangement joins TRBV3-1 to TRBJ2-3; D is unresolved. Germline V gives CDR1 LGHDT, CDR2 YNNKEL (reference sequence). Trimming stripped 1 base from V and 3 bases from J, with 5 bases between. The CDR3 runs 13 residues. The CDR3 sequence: CASSQAWTDTQYF. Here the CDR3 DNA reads TGTGCCAGCAGCCAAGCTTGGACAGATACGCAGTATTTT.

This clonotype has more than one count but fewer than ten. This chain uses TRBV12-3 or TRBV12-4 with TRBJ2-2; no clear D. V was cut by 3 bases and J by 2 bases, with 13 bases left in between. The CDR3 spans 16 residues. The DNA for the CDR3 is TGTGCCAGCAGTTTCTCTCACCGCATCAACACCGGGGAGCTGTTTTTT. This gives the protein CASSFSHRINTGELFF.

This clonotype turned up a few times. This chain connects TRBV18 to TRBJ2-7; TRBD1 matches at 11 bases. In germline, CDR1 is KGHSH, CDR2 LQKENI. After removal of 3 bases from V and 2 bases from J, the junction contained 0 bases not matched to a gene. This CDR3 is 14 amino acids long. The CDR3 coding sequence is TGTGCCAGCTCACCGGGACAGGGGGCCTACGAGCAGTACTTC. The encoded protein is CASSPGQGAYEQYF.

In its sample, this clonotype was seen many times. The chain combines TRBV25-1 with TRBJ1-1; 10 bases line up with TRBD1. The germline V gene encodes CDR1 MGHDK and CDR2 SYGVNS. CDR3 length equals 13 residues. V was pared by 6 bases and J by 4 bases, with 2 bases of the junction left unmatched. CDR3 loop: CASSGQGGTEAFF. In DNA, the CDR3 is TGTGCCAGCAGCGGACAGGGGGGCACTGAAGCTTTCTTT. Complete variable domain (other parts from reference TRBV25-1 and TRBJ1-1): EADIYQTPRYLVIGTGKKITLECSQTMGHDKMYWYQQDPGMELHLIHYSYGVNSTEKGDLSSESTVSRIRTEHFPLTLESARPSHTSQYLCASSGQGGTEAFFGQGTRLTVV.

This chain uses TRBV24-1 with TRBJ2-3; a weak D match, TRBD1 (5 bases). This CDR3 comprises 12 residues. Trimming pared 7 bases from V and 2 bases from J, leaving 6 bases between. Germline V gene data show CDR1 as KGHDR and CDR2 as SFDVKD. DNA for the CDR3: TGTGCCACCAGCGGACACACAGATACGCAGTATTTT. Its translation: CATSGHTDTQYF.

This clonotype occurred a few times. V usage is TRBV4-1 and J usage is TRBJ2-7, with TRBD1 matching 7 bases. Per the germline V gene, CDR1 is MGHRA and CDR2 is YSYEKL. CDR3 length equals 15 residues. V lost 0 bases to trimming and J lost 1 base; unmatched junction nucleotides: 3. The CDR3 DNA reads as TGCGCCAGCAGCCAAGACCCGGACAGGTCCTACGAGCAGTACTTC. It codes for CASSQDPDRSYEQYF.

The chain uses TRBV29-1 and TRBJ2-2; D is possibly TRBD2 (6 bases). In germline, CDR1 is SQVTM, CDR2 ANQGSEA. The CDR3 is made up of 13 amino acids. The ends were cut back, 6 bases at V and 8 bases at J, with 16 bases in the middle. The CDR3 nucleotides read TGCAGCGTGACCCTCTATCTAGCGGGGGAGCTGTTTTTT. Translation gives CSVTLYLAGELFF.

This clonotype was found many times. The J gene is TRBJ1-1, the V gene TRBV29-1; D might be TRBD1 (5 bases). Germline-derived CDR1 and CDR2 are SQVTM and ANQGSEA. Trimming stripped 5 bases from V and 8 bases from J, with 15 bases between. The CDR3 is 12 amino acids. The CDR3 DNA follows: TGCAGCGTTTCCTCTCCAGGGCGAGAAGCTTTCTTT. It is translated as CSVSSPGREAFF.

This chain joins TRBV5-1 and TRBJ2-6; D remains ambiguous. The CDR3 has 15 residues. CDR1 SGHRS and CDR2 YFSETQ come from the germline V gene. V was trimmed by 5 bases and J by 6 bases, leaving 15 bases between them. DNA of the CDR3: TGCGCCAGCAGTGAACGGTCCTCTCTGGCCAACGTCCTGACTTTC. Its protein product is CASSERSSLANVLTF.

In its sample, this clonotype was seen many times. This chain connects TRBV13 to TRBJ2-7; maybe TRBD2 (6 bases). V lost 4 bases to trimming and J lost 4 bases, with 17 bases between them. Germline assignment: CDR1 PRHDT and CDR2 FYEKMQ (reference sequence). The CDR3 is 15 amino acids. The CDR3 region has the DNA TGTGCCAGCAGCTCCGGTTGGAGGGATAGGTACGAGCAGTACTTC. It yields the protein CASSSGWRDRYEQYF.

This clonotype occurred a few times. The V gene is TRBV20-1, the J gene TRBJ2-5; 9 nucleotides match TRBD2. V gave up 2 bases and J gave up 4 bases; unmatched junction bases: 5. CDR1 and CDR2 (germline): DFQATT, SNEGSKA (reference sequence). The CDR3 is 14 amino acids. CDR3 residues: CSARPGLARETQYF. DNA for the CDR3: TGCAGTGCTAGACCCGGACTAGCGCGAGAGACCCAGTACTTC.

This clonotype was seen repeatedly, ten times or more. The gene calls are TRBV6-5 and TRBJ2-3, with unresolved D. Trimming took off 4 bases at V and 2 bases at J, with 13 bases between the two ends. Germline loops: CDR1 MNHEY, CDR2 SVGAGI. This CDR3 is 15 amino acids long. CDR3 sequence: CASSSSDDTTDTQYF. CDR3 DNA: TGTGCCAGCAGTTCTTCCGACGACACCACAGATACGCAGTATTTT.

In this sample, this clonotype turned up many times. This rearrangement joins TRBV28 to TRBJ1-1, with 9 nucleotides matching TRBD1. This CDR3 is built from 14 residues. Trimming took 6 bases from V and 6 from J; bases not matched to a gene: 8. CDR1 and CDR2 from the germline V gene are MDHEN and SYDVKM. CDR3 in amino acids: CASRNPGQGSEAFF. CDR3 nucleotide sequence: TGTGCCAGCAGGAACCCGGGACAGGGTTCTGAAGCTTTCTTT.

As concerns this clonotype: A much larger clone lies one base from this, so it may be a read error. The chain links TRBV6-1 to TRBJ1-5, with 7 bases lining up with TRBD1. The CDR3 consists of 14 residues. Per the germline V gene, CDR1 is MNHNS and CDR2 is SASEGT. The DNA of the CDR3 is TGTGCCAGCAGTGAGGAAAGGGGGGGACAGCCCCGGCATTTT. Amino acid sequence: CASSEERGGQPRHF.

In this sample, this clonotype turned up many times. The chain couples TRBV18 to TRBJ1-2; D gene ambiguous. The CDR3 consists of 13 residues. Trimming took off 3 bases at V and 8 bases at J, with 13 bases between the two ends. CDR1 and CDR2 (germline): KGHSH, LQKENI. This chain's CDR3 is CASSPDEQRGYTF. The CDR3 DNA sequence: TGTGCCAGCTCACCGGACGAGCAGCGGGGCTACACCTTC.

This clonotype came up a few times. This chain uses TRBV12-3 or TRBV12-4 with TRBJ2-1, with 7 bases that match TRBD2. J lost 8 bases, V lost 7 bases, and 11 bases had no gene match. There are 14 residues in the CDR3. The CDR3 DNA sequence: TGTGCCAGCACCTGGGGGGGAGGGCTGGATGAGCAGTTCTTC. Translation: CASTWGGGLDEQFF.

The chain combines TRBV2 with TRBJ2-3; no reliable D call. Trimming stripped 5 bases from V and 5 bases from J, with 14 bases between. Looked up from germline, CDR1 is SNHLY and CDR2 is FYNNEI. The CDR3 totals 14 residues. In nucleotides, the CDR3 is TGTGCCAGCAGTTCGCCGCCGATCGTAGATACGCAGTATTTT. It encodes CASSSPPIVDTQYF.

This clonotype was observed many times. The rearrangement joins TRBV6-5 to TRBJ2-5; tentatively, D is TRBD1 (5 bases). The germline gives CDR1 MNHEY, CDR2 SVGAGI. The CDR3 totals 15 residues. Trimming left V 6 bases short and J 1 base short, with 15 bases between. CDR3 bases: TGTGCCAGCAGCCGTACCAGGGAACCCCAAGAGACCCAGTACTTC. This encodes CASSRTREPQETQYF.

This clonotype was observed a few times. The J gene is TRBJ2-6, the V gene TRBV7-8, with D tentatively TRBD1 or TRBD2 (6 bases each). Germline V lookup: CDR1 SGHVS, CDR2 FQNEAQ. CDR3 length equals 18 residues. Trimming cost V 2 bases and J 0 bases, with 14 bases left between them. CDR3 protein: CASSLRLGGSSGANVLTF. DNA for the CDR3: TGTGCCAGCAGCTTAAGGTTGGGGGGCTCCTCTGGGGCCAACGTCCTGACTTTC.